This entry features one TCR beta chain sequence. Its matching antigen is unknown. This entry belongs to a study of OX40 agonist ivuxolimab in advanced cancers. Study background: A history of anti-PD-1, anti-PD-L1 or anti-CTLA-4 therapy was acceptable, and around 36% had some.

The protocol was immunoSEQ multiplex PCR, while the TCRdb copy is restricted to in-frame clones and leaves out a portion. This table has 70,000 to 80,000 clones, about 89% appearing once. Samples were taken at baseline and on day 1 of cycles 4 and 7. Study-level results: It was also the case that some nonresponders had low normalized T-cell clonal expansion.

Trimming at V came to 2 bases and at J to 5 bases, leaving 7 bases not matched to a gene. Germline V lookup: CDR1 ENHRY, CDR2 SYGVKD. The CDR3 is 15 residues long. The receptor was isolated from an adult with an advanced solid tumor such as melanoma, head and neck, liver or kidney cancer. V is TRBV10-3 and J is TRBJ2-7, with TRBD1 identical over 9 bases. The sequenced sample was CD4+ or CD8+ T cells sorted from blood, obtained in a trial of the OX40 agonist ivuxolimab. The CDR3 reads CAISEAGQGVDEQYF. The CDR3 DNA sequence: TGTGCCATCAGTGAGGCGGGACAGGGAGTGGACGAGCAGTACTTC.